Each of the 11 T cell receptor beta chains below was sequenced from the same sample in a study of blood T cell repertoires in COVID-19 (dated by TCRdb to about 2020). The library relied on the immunoSEQ multiplex PCR assay. TCRdb's version of the immuneACCESS table is confined to in-frame rearrangements and falls short of the full clone set. An unresolved V gene accounts for under half of the shortfall where checked; the remainder is of unknown origin. Recorded for this sample are over 600,000 clones; approximately 90% of them occurred a single time. The top ten hold under 0.3% of the sample. The sample taken for sequencing was peripheral blood. The source is a woman aged 18-35 years with acute or convalescent COVID-19.

The chain employs TRBV2 and TRBJ1-5; TRBD1 matches 8 bases. V dropped 2 bases and J dropped 6; count of bases not matched to a gene: 9. Germline CDR1 reads SNHLY; CDR2 reads FYNNEI. The CDR3 length is 16 residues. CDR3 amino acids: CASSERDRGRGQPQHF. CDR3 bases: TGTGCCAGCAGTGAACGAGACAGGGGTCGAGGTCAGCCCCAGCATTTT.

This rearrangement joins TRBV5-4 to TRBJ1-2; D not resolved. This CDR3 has 15 residues. With 4 bases removed from V and 4 bases from J, the gap between germline ends came to 17 bases. Germline CDR1 and CDR2: SGHNT and YYREEE (reference sequence). CDR3 nucleotides: TGTGCCAGCAGCAACAATGCCGGGTCCTTCTATGGCTACACCTTC. Protein sequence: CASSNNAGSFYGYTF.

The rearrangement links TRBV29-1 to TRBJ1-2, with 8 bases identical to TRBD1. Germline CDR1 reads SQVTM; CDR2 reads ANQGSEA. This CDR3 is built from 9 residues. Unmatched junction bases numbered 5, after V lost 6 bases and J lost 14 bases. CDR3 region: CSVDRAGTF. In DNA form, the CDR3 reads TGCAGCGTGGACAGGGCGGGTACCTTC.

The J gene is TRBJ2-1, the V gene TRBV28, with 7 bases that match TRBD2. CDR3 size: 17 residues. The trim removed 5 bases at V and 0 bases at J, leaving 10 bases unmatched. Germline values: CDR1 MDHEN, CDR2 SYDVKM. The CDR3 DNA follows: TGTGCCAGCAGTCAACCCGTGGCGGGGGTCTCCTACAATGAGCAGTTCTTC. It yields the protein CASSQPVAGVSYNEQFF.

CDR3 sequence reads: CASSQAFRDEQYF. The DNA of the CDR3 is TGCGCCAGCAGCCAAGCCTTCAGGGACGAGCAGTACTTC. This chain connects TRBV4-1 to TRBJ2-7; TRBD1 might be the D (5 bases). CDR3 length equals 13 residues. The V gene's germline CDR1 is MGHRA and CDR2 YSYEKL. Trimming removed 1 base from V and 5 bases from J, with 9 bases in between.

V usage is TRBV28 and J usage is TRBJ1-1, with 7 bases lining up with TRBD1. CDR1 and CDR2 (germline): MDHEN, SYDVKM. CDR3 size: 14 residues. Trimming removed 4 bases from V and 1 base from J; junction bases left unmatched: 3. DNA of the CDR3: TGTGCCAGCAGTTCCGGGACAGCGAACACTGAAGCTTTCTTT. Translation gives CASSSGTANTEAFF.

The V call is TRBV5-1, the J call TRBJ2-3; no clear D. The V end lost 0 bases, the J end lost 1 base, and 15 bases lay between the germline ends. Germline V gives CDR1 SGHRS, CDR2 YFSETQ. The CDR3 extends over 17 amino acids. CDR3 DNA: TGCGCCAGCAGCTTGGCCGTCAGGTCACCTGGCACAGATACGCAGTATTTT. Protein product: CASSLAVRSPGTDTQYF.

The chain has TRBV3-1 (or the pseudogene TRBV3-2) and TRBJ1-6, with D maybe TRBD1 (5 bases). The CDR3 consists of 15 residues. V lost 1 base, J lost 6 bases, and 10 bases lay in between. Per the germline V gene, CDR1 is LGHDT and CDR2 is YNNKEL (reference sequence). CDR3 loop: CASSQGGRGNSPLHF. CDR3 bases: TGTGCCAGCAGCCAAGGGGGAAGGGGTAATTCACCCCTCCACTTT.

This clone was recorded once. This chain uses TRBV9 with TRBJ1-1; D not certain. CDR3 size: 14 residues. Germline CDR1 reads SGDLS; CDR2 reads YYNGEE. Between the trimmed V and J ends, which lost 0 bases and 1 base, there was a span of 7 bases. The CDR3 DNA is TGTGCCAGCAGCGTAGATTCGGGGAACACTGAAGCTTTCTTT. Its translation is CASSVDSGNTEAFF.

The V gene is TRBV6-5, the J gene TRBJ1-1; maybe TRBD1 (6 bases). The CDR3 has 14 amino acids. The germline V and J ends were trimmed by 7 bases and 4 bases, with 16 bases remaining between them. CDR1 is MNHEY, CDR2 SVGAGI, per germline. CDR3 coding DNA: TGTGCCAGCAACCCCGAGGGGGACGTCACTGAAGCTTTCTTT. This codes for CASNPEGDVTEAFF.

The chain joins TRBV19 to TRBJ1-6; 8 bases agree with TRBD1. CDR1 is LNHDA, CDR2 SQIVND, per germline (reference sequence). J gave up 0 bases and V 4 bases, and 8 bases lay outside the gene matches. The length of the CDR3 is 18 residues. For the CDR3, the DNA is TGTGCCAGTAGTACGGGACAGGAGACTCTCTCCTATAATTCACCCCTCCACTTT. It encodes CASSTGQETLSYNSPLHF.